A selection of T cell receptor beta chains follows, all from one sample in a study of CD8 T cells in Susac syndrome. One entry per CDR3 protein, called by TCRdb with MiXCR from the immunoSEQ multiplex PCR reads. The data show approximately 120,000 distinct CDR3 sequences, with 95% to 98% seen just once and more than 0.08% held by the top ten. The material sequenced was CD4+ T cells from PBMCs. The receptors were gathered from a human donor in good health. Both conserved end residues are part of each CDR3. D genes are given only for firm matches. Clone size appears in some rows only: once, few, many, or a class for an expanded clone.

clone_size,d_call,j_call,v_call,cdr3_nt,cdr3_aa
NA,NA,TRBJ1-2,TRBV6-1,TGTGCCAGCAGTGATTCTTATGGGGGCAACTATGGCTACACCTTC,CASSDSYGGNYGYTF
NA,TRBD1,TRBJ1-2,TRBV4-3,TGCGCCAGCAGCGCCCGGACAGGGGACTATGGCTACACCTTC,CASSARTGDYGYTF
NA,TRBD2,TRBJ2-7,TRBV9,TGTGCCAGCAGCAGACTAGCGGGAGAGTCCTACGAGCAGTACTTC,CASSRLAGESYEQYF
NA,NA,TRBJ1-2,TRBV6-6,TGTGCCGGGGGTAAGGACCCTGCCTCAAGTGGTGGCTACACCTTC,CAGGKDPASSGGYTF
NA,NA,TRBJ1-2,TRBV12-3/TRBV12-4,TGTGCCAGCAGTTTAGGGGGGCACGGCTACACCTTC,CASSLGGHGYTF
NA,TRBD1,TRBJ2-2,TRBV7-3,TGTGCCAGCAGCTTAACGGGACAGGCCACCGGGGAGCTGTTTTTT,CASSLTGQATGELFF
NA,NA,TRBJ2-3,TRBV2,TGTGCCAGCAGTGACCTGCGGGGCCTAGGGACAGATACGCAGTATTTT,CASSDLRGLGTDTQYF
few,TRBD1,TRBJ2-7,TRBV6-6,TGTGCCAGCAGCCAGGGGGCTCCCTACGAGCAGTACTTC,CASSQGAPYEQYF
NA,TRBD1,TRBJ1-5,TRBV19,TGTGCCAGTACAGGACAGGGGGCACGACAGCCCCAGCATTTT,CASTGQGARQPQHF
NA,NA,TRBJ2-7,TRBV14,TGTGCCAGCAGCAACAGTAGGGTCTCCTACGAGCAGTACTTC,CASSNSRVSYEQYF
NA,TRBD2,TRBJ2-1,TRBV15,TGTGCCACCAGCAGAGTCTTAGCGGGGGGATACAATGAGCAGTTCTTC,CATSRVLAGGYNEQFF
NA,NA,TRBJ2-7,TRBV4-3,TGCGCCAGCAGCCAAGATCCGAGGGACGGGATGAAGCAGTACTTC,CASSQDPRDGMKQYF
NA,NA,TRBJ1-5,TRBV20-1,TGCAGTGCTAGAGATTTGGACGGCAATCAGCCCCAGCATTTT,CSARDLDGNQPQHF
NA,TRBD1,TRBJ1-5,TRBV15,TGTGCCACCAGCAGAGAGGACCGGGACAGGGGTATTCAGCCCCAGCATTTT,CATSREDRDRGIQPQHF
NA,NA,TRBJ2-7,TRBV27,TGTGCCAGCAGTTTATCGTGGCAGACCACCTACGAGCAGTACTTC,CASSLSWQTTYEQYF
NA,TRBD1,TRBJ1-1,TRBV27,TGTGCCAGCAGAAGGGAACAGGGGGCGCGGGACACTGAAGCTTTCTTT,CASRREQGARDTEAFF
NA,TRBD2,TRBJ2-6,TRBV11-1,TGTGCCAGCAGCTTACCTAGCGGGGGCCGGCCACATCCTGGGGCCAACGTCCTGACTTTC,CASSLPSGGRPHPGANVLTF
NA,TRBD2,TRBJ2-5,TRBV29-1,TGCAGCGTTGATAGCGGGAGGGCCGGCGAGACCCAGTACTTC,CSVDSGRAGETQYF
NA,NA,TRBJ2-5,TRBV9,TGTGCCAGCAGCGTAGTTCCAGGATCTCGGGAGACCCAGTACTTC,CASSVVPGSRETQYF
NA,NA,TRBJ2-7,TRBV19,TGTGCCAGTAACCCCGGGGACACAACCTACGAGCAGTACTTC,CASNPGDTTYEQYF
NA,TRBD2,TRBJ2-3,TRBV15,TGTGCCACCAGCAGAGAGAGGGCTAGCGGGGGCCTCACAGATACGCAGTATTTT,CATSRERASGGLTDTQYF
NA,TRBD2,TRBJ2-2,TRBV5-6,TGTGCCAGCAGCTCGAGACTAGCGGGAATCACCGGGGAGCTGTTTTTT,CASSSRLAGITGELFF
NA,NA,TRBJ2-7,TRBV29-1,TGCAGCGTCCTTATCGGGGCCTACGAGCAGTACTTC,CSVLIGAYEQYF
NA,TRBD1,TRBJ2-5,TRBV20-1,TGCAGTGCCGGGACAGGGCATGGGGAGACCCAGTACTTC,CSAGTGHGETQYF
NA,NA,TRBJ2-5,TRBV4-2,TGTGCCAGCAGCCGGCGTCTTGAGACCCAGTACTTC,CASSRRLETQYF
NA,NA,TRBJ2-1,TRBV5-1,TGCGCCAGCAGCTTCCGGGGGGCGGTTTGGGGGACGGACAATGAGCAGTTCTTC,CASSFRGAVWGTDNEQFF
NA,NA,TRBJ2-3,TRBV5-1,TGCGCCAGCAGCTTGGAACTGCGGGGTCCGAGCACAGATACGCAGTATTTT,CASSLELRGPSTDTQYF
NA,NA,TRBJ2-5,TRBV5-6,TGTGCCAGCAGCGCGACTTCCCCGGAGACCCAGTACTTC,CASSATSPETQYF
NA,NA,TRBJ1-2,TRBV4-1,TGCGCCAGCAGCCGCACAGGAGGTCCGGGAGATGGCTACACCTTC,CASSRTGGPGDGYTF
NA,NA,TRBJ2-2,TRBV7-2,TGTGCCAGCAGCTCCTACAGGGAAGCCGGGGAGCTGTTTTTT,CASSSYREAGELFF
NA,NA,TRBJ2-7,TRBV6-2/TRBV6-3,TGTGCCAGCAGTCGGGTTACCAGTAACTACGAGCAGTACTTC,CASSRVTSNYEQYF
NA,NA,TRBJ1-6,TRBV24-1,TGTGCCACCAGTGAGACGGGGGGTTCGGTTTCACCCCTCCACTTT,CATSETGGSVSPLHF
NA,NA,TRBJ2-5,TRBV3-1,TGTGCCAGCAGCCGCCCGGGATCCCAAGAGACCCAGTACTTC,CASSRPGSQETQYF
NA,NA,TRBJ2-3,TRBV4-1,TGCGCCAGCAGCCAAGTTGGCAGTGGGGCAGATACGCAGTATTTT,CASSQVGSGADTQYF
NA,TRBD1,TRBJ2-3,TRBV20-1,TGCAGTGCTAGATCGGGTCGACAGGGCGCGTACACTAGCACAGATACGCAGTATTTT,CSARSGRQGAYTSTDTQYF